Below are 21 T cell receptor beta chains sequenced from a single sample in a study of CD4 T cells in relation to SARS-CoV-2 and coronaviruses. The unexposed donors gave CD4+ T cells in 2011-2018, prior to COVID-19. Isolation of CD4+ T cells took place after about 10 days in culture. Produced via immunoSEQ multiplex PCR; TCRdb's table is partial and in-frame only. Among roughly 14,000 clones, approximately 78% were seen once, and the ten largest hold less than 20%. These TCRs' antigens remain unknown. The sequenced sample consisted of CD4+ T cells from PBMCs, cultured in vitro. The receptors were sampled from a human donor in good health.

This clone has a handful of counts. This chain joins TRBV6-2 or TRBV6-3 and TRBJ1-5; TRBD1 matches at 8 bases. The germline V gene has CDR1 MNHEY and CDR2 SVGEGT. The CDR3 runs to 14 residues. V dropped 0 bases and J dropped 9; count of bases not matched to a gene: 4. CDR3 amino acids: CASSYSGTGRPQHF. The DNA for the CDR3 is TGTGCCAGCAGTTACTCGGGGACAGGCCGGCCCCAGCATTTT.

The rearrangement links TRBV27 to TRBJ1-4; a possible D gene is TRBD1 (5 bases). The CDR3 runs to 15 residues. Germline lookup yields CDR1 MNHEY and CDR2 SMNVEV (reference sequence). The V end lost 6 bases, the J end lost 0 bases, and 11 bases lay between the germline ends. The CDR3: CASRFGGATNEKLFF. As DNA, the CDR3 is TGTGCCAGCAGATTTGGGGGTGCAACTAATGAAAAACTGTTTTTT. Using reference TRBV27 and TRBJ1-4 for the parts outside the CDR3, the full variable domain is EAQVTQNPRYLITVTGKKLTVTCSQNMNHEYMSWYRQDPGLGLRQIYYSMNVEVTDKGDVPEGYKVSRKEKRNFPLILESPSPNQTSLYFCASRFGGATNEKLFFGSGTQLSVL.

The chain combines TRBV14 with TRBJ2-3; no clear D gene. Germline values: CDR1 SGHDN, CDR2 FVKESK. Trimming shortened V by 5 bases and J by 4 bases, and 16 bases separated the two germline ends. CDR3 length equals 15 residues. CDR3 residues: CASSSLGLRPDTQYF. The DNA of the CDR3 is TGTGCCAGCAGCTCTCTAGGCCTGCGACCAGATACGCAGTATTTT.

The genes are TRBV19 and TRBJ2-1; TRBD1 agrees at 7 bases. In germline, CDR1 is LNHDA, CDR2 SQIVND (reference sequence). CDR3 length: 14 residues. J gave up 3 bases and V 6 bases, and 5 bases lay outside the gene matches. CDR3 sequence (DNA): TGTGCCAGTAGCCCGGGACAGAGCTACAATGAGCAGTTCTTC. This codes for CASSPGQSYNEQFF.

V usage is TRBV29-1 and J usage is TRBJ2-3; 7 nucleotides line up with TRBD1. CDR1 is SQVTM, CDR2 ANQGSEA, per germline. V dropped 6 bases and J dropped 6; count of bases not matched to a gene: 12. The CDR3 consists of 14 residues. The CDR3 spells CSVRGAGGFDTQYF. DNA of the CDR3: TGCAGCGTGAGGGGAGCAGGGGGATTTGATACGCAGTATTTT.

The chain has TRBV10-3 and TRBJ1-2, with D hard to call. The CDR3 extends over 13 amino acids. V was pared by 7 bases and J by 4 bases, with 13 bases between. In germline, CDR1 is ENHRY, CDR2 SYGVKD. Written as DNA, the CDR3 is TGTGCCATCATTTCTCAGCCGGGCTATGGCTACACCTTC. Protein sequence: CAIISQPGYGYTF.

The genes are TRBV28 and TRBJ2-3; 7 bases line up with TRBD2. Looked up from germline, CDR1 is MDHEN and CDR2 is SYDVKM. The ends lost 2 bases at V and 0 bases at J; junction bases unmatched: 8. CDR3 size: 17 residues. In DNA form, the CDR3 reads TGTGCCAGCAGTTTAGTATTTAGCGGGCAGAGCACAGATACGCAGTATTTT. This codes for CASSLVFSGQSTDTQYF.

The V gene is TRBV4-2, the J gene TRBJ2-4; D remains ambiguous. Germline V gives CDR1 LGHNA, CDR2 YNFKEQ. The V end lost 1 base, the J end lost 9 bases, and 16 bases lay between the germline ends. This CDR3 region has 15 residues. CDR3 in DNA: TGTGCCAGCAGCCAAGGACTTGAGGCTACGTCCATTCAGTACTTC. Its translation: CASSQGLEATSIQYF.

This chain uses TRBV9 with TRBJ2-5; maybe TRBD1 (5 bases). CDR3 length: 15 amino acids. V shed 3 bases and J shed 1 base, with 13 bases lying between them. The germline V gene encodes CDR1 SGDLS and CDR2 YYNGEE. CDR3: CASSATPDSQETQYF. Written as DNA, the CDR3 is TGTGCCAGCAGCGCAACGCCCGACAGCCAAGAGACCCAGTACTTC.

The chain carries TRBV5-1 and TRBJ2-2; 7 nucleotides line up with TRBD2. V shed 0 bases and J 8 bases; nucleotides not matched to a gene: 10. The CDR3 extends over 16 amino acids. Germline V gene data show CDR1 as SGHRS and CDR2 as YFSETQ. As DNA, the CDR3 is TGCGCCAGCAGCTTGGGGGCTAGCGGAAAAGGAGGGGAGCTGTTTTTT. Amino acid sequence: CASSLGASGKGGELFF.

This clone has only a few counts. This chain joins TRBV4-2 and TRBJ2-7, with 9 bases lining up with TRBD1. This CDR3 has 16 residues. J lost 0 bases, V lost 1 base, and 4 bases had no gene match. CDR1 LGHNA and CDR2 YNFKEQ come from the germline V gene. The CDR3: CASSQGTGDTSYEQYF. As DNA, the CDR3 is TGTGCCAGCAGCCAAGGGACAGGGGACACCTCCTACGAGCAGTACTTC.

The DNA for the CDR3 is TGTGCCACCAGCAGAGATAAGTATGGCTACACCTTC. Protein sequence: CATSRDKYGYTF. The chain joins TRBV15 to TRBJ1-2; D call uncertain. Trimming pared 0 bases from V and 5 bases from J, leaving 4 bases between. This CDR3 contains 12 residues. Germline CDR1 reads LNHNV; CDR2 reads YYDKDF (reference sequence).

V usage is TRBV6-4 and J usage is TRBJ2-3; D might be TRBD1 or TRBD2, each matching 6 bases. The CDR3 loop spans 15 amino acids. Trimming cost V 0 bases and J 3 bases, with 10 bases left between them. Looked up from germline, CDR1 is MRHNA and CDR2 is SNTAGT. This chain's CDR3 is CASSDSEGGTDTQYF. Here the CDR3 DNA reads TGTGCCAGCAGTGACTCGGAGGGGGGAACAGATACGCAGTATTTT.

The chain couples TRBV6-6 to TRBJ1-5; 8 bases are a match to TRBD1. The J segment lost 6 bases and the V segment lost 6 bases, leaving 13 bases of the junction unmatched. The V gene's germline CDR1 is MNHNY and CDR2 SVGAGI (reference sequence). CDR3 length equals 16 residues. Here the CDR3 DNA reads TGTGCCAGCAGCAGGACAGGGAAAGTAGTGGGTCAGCCCCAGCATTTT. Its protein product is CASSRTGKVVGQPQHF.

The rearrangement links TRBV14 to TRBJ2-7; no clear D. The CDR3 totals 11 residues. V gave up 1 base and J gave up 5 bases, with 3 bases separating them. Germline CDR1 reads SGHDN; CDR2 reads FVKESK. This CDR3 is CASSQAHEQYF. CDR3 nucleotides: TGTGCCAGCAGCCAAGCCCACGAGCAGTACTTC.

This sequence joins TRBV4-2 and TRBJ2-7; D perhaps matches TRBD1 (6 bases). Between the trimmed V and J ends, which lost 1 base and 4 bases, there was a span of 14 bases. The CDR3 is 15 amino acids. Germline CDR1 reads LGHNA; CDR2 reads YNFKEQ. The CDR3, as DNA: TGTGCCAGCAGCCAAGGGCAGGGGAGTATTTACGAGCAGTACTTC. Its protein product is CASSQGQGSIYEQYF.

The CDR3 sequence is CASSPLGTGFHEQYF. DNA of the CDR3: TGTGCCAGCAGCCCTCTTGGGACAGGGTTCCACGAGCAGTACTTC. The V and J genes are TRBV7-9 and TRBJ2-7; 9 nucleotides line up with TRBD1. The V segment lost 5 bases and the J segment 5 bases; nucleotides outside the gene matches: 10. The length of the CDR3 is 15 residues. Germline V gene sequence: CDR1 SEHNR, CDR2 FQNEAQ (reference sequence).

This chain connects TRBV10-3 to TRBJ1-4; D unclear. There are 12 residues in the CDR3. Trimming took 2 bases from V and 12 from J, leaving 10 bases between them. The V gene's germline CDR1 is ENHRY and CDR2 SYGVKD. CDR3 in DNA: TGTGCCATCAGTGAGAACGACGGGGAACTGTTTTTT. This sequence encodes CAISENDGELFF.

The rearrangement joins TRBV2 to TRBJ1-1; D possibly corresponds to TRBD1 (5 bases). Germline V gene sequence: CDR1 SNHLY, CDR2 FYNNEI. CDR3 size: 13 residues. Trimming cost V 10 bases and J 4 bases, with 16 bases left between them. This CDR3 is CATVRDLATEAFF. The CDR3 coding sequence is TGTGCCACCGTCAGGGATTTGGCCACTGAAGCTTTCTTT.

CDR3 nucleotide sequence: TGTGCCAGCACCGAAAATACAGGGATAAATGGCTACACCTTC. Its translation is CASTENTGINGYTF. The chain uses TRBV2 and TRBJ1-2; weak D call: TRBD1 (6 bases). Per germline, CDR1 SNHLY and CDR2 FYNNEI. V gave up 7 bases and J gave up 6 bases, with 18 bases separating them. The CDR3 totals 14 residues.

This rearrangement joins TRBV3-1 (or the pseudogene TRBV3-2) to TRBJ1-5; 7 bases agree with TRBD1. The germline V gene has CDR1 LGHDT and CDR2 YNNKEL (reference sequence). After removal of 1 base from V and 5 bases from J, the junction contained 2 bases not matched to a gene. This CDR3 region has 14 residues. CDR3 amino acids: CASSQGGGDQPQHF. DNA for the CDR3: TGTGCCAGCAGCCAAGGAGGGGGCGATCAGCCCCAGCATTTT.